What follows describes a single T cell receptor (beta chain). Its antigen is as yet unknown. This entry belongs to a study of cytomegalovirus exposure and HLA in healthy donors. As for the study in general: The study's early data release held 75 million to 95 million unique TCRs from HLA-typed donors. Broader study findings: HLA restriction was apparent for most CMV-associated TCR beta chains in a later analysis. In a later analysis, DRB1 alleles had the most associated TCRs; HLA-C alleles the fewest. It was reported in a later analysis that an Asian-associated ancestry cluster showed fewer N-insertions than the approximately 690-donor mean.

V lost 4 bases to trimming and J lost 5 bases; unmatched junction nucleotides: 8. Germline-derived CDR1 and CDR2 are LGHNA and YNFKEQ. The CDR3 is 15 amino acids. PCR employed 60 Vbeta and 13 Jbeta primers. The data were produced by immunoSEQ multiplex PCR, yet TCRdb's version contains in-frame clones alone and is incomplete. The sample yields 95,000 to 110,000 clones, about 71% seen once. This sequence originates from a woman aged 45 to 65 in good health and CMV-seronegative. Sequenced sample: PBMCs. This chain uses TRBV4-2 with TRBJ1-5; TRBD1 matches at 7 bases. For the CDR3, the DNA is TGTGCCAGCAGCCCATCGACAGGGAGGTATCAGCCCCAGCATTTT. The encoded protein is CASSPSTGRYQPQHF.